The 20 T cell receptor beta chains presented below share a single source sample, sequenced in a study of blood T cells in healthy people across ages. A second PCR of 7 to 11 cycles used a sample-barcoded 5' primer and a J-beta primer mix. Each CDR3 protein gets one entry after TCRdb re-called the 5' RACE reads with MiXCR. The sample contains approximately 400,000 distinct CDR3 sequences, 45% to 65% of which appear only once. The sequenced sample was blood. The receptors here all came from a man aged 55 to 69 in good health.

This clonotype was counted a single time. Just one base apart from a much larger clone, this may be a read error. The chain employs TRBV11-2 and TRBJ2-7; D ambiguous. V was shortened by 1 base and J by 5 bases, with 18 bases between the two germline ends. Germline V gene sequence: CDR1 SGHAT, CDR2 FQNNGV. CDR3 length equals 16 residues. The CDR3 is CASSLAVARGAHEQYF. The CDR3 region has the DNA TGTGCCAGCAGCTTAGCGGTGGCGAGAGGTGCCCACGAGCAGTACTTC.

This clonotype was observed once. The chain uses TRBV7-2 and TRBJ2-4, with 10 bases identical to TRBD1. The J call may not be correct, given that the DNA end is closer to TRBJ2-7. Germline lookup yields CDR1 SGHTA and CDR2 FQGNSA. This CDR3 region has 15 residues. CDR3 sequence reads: CASSLVSGTGDEQYF. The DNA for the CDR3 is TGTGCCAGCAGCTTAGTGAGCGGGACAGGGGACGAGCAGTACTTC.

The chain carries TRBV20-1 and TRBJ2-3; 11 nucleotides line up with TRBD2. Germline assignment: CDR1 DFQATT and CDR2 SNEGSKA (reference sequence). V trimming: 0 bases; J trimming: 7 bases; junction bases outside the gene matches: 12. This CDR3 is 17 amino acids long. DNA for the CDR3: TGCAGTGCTAGAGACCGCGGACTAGCGGGCCTGGGGAATACGCAGTATTTT. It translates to CSARDRGLAGLGNTQYF.

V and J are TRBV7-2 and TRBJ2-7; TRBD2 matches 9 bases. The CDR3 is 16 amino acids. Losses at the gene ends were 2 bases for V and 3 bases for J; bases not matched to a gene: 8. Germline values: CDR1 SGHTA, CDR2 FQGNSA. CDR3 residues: CASSLLGGGAIYEQYF. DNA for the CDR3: TGTGCCAGCAGCTTATTGGGCGGGGGGGCCATCTACGAGCAGTACTTC.

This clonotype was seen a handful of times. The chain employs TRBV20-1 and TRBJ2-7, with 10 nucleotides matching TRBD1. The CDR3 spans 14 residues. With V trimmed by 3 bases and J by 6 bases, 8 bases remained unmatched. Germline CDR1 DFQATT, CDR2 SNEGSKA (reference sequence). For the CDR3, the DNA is TGCAGTGCTAGGGTGGGACAGGGGAACGGCGAGCAGTACTTC. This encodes CSARVGQGNGEQYF.

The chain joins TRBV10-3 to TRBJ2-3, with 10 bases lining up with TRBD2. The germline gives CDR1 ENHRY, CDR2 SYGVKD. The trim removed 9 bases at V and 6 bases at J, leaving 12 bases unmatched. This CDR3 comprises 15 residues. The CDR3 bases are TGTGCCATTAGAGATAGCGGGGGGAAATCGGATACGCAGTATTTT. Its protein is CAIRDSGGKSDTQYF.

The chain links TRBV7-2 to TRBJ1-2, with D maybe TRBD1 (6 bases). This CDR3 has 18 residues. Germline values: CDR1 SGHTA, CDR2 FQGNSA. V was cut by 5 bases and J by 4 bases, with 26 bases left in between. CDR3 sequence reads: CASSHGGTLRSRGYGYTF. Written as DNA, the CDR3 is TGTGCCAGCAGCCACGGGGGGACACTAAGAAGTAGGGGCTATGGCTACACCTTC. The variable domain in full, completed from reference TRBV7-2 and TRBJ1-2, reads GAGVSQSPSNKVTEKGKDVELRCDPISGHTALYWYRQSLGQGLEFLIYFQGNSAPDKSGLPSDRFSAERTGGSVSTLTIQRTQQEDSAVYLCASSHGGTLRSRGYGYTFGSGTRLTVV.

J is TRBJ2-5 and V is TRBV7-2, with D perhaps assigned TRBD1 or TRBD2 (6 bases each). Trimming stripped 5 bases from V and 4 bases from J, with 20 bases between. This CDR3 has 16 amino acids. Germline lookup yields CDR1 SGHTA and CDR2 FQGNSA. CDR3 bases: TGTGCCAGCAGCCGTCAAGGGGGGACCCAAACAGAGACCCAGTACTTC. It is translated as CASSRQGGTQTETQYF.

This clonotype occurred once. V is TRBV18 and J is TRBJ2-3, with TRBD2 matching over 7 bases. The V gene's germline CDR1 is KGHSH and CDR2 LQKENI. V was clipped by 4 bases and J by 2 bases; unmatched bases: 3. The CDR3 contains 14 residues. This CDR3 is CASSRQRDTDTQYF. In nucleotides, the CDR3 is TGTGCCAGCTCACGCCAGCGGGACACAGATACGCAGTATTTT.

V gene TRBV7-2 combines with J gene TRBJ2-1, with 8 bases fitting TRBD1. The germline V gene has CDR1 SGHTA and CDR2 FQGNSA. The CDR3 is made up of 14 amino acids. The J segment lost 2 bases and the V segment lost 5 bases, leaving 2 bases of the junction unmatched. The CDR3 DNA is TGTGCCAGCAGCGCGGGACAGGCCTACAATGAGCAGTTCTTC. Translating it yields CASSAGQAYNEQFF.

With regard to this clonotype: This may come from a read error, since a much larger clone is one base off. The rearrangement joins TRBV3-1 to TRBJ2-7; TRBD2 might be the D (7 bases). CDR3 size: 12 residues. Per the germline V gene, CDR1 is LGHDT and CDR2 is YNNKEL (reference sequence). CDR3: CVSRGGRYEQYF. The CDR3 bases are TGTGTCAGCAGGGGAGGGAGATACGAGCAGTACTTC.

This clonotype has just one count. The CDR3 is CASARGSRAGETQYF. CDR3 in DNA: TGTGCCTCAGCCCGGGGGTCACGGGCGGGAGAGACCCAGTACTTC. This rearrangement joins TRBV7-3 to TRBJ2-5; D may be TRBD2 (6 bases). V was pared by 11 bases and J by 4 bases, with 23 bases between. The CDR3 has 15 amino acids. Germline V gene lookup returns CDR1 SGHTA and CDR2 FQGTGA.

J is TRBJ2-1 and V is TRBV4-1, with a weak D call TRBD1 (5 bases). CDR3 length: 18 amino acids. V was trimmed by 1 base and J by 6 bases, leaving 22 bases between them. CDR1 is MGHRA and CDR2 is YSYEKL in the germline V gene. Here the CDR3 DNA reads TGCGCCAGCAGCCAAGGCACGCTGGGCAGGGATAGCTCCAATGAGCAGTTCTTC. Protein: CASSQGTLGRDSSNEQFF.

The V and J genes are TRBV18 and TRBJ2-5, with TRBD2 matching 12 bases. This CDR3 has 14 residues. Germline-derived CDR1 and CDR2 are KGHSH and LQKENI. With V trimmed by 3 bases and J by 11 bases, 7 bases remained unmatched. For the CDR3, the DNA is TGTGCCAGCTCACCGCGACTAGCGGGAGAACAGCAGTACTTC. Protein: CASSPRLAGEQQYF.

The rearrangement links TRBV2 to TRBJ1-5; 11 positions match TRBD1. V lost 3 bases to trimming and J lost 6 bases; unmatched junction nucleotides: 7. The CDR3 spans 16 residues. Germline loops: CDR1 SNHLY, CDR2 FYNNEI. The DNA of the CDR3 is TGTGCCAGCAGTGATTGGACAGGGGGCAGGGGTCAGCCCCAGCATTTT. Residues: CASSDWTGGRGQPQHF. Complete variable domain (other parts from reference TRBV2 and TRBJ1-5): EPEVTQTPSHQVTQMGQEVILRCVPISNHLYFYWYRQILGQKVEFLVSFYNNEISEKSEIFDDQFSVERPDGSNFTLKIRSTKLEDSAMYFCASSDWTGGRGQPQHFGDGTRLSIL.

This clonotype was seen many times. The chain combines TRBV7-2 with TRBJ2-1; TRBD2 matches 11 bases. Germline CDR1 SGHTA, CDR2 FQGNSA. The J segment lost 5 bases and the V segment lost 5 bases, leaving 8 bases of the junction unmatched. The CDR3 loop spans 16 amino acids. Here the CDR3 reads CASSLGGTSGHNEQFF. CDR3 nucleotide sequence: TGTGCCAGCAGCCTCGGGGGGACTAGCGGACACAATGAGCAGTTCTTC.

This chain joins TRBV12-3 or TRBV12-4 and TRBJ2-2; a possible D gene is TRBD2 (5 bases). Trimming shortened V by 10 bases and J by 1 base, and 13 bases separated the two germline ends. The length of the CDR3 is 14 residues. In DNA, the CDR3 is TGTGCCACCCGAGGCGGGTTGAACACCGGGGAGCTGTTTTTT. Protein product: CATRGGLNTGELFF.

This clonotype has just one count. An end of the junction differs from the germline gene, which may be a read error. The CDR3 reads CAIRAASGSTDMQYF. The CDR3 DNA follows: TGTGCCATCAGGGCCGCTAGCGGTAGCACAGATATGCAGTATTTT. V gene TRBV10-3 combines with J gene TRBJ2-3, with 7 nucleotides matching TRBD2. Germline V gene lookup returns CDR1 ENHRY and CDR2 SYGVKD. The CDR3 runs to 15 residues.

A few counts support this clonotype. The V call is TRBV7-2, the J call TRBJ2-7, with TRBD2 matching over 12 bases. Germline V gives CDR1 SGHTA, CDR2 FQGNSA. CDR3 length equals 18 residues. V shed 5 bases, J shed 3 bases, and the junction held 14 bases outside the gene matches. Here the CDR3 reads CASSLLTSSGRANYEQYF. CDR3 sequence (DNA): TGTGCCAGCAGCCTACTAACCTCTAGCGGGAGGGCCAACTACGAGCAGTACTTC.

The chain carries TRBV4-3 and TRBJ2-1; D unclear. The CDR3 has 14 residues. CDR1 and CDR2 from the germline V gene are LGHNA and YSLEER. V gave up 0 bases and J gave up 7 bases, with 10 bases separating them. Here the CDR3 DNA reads TGCGCCAGCAGCCAAGACAGCGTTTTAAATGAGCAGTTCTTC. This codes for CASSQDSVLNEQFF.